The entry that follows covers one T cell receptor gamma chain sequence. By share, this clone ranks as hyperexpanded (1% or more). Its antigen is still unknown. Per-base quality was not reported, and no clone a single base away is much larger than it. The sample has other DNA sequences that encode this CDR3 too. The record originates from a study of intestinal T cells in coeliac disease (dated by TCRdb to 2020 to 2021). About the investigation overall: In the TRG cohort, the mean age of coeliac patients was 15 to 16 years compared with 50 to 65 years for controls, so the coeliac patients were much younger than the controls. The TCR-delta (TRD) cohort included duodenal biopsies from approximately 11 coeliac disease patients and approximately 11 non-coeliac controls. A second, larger TCR-gamma (TRG) cohort comprised duodenal biopsies from more than 30 coeliac disease patients and 21 non-coeliac controls. What the research found in general, with its limitations: Of some 54 biopsies, around 51 (roughly 94%) were correctly classified by TRG clustering, which had a reported leave-one-out accuracy of roughly 87%. FFPE-derived DNA was found to be relatively degraded, and loss of a proportion of TCR sequences in each sample was likely caused by this degradation. Age was significantly different between the coeliac and control groups, but splitting the analysis by age did not give a significant classification. There was no way to tell repeated CDR3 amino acid sequences apart from PCR duplicates. In training, clustering based on TRD kmers put all 22 biopsies in the right class, and the reported leave-one-out accuracy was roughly 90%.

The CDR3 contains 15 residues, cysteine and phenylalanine counted. Only the CDR3 region is kept as DNA, spanning 45 bases read in frame from base 1. Trimmed from V: 5 bases; trimmed from J: 1 base; junction bases lacking a gene match: 7. As encoded in the germline V gene, CDR1 is VENAVY while CDR2 is YDSYNSRV. Genomic DNA was extracted with the QIAamp DNA FFPE tissue kit from ten 5-um FFPE scrolls per case. Fully anonymised formalin-fixed paraffin-embedded duodenal biopsies surplus to diagnostic needs were used to test TCR repertoire-based classification of coeliac disease. The library was built by means of multiplex PCR. Sequencing was carried out with an Ion Torrent PGM. TRG repertoires were amplified from around 0.2 ug of biopsy DNA using the LymphoTrack kit, whose primers carry Illumina adapters. After purification with AMPure XP beads and quantification on a 2100 Bioanalyzer, the TRG amplicons were pooled in equimolar amounts. TRG libraries were sequenced on an Ion PGM instrument. The paper's processing steps were these. FastX removed reads in which more than 10% of nucleotides fell below the per-patient third-quartile quality score. Alignment of reads was performed with IMGT/HighV-QUEST so that V, D and J genes were assigned, CDR3 regions were identified and functionality was assessed. Sequences were converted to amino acids, and every sequence predicted to be non-functional was removed. The CDR3s were broken into kmers both with and without positional annotation, PCA was run on the kmer frequencies, and the samples were clustered using every one of the 1023 combinations of PCs 1-10. Leave-one-out cross-validation was used to validate the classification, with parameters re-optimised on the remaining samples in each round. Shannon diversity was computed with the vegan R package from repeated random subsamples equal to the lowest read count. In TCRdb, clones were called once more from the public reads by CATT, and rows of identical DNA were later combined. It is TCRdb's table, rather than the study itself, that gives the V and J calls and clone size. The sample table lists approximately 810 gamma-chain clones, 40% to 45% of them with a count of one. Approximately 22% of the sample is taken by the ten largest.

This clonotype was obtained from a human donor with celiac disease. The chain was built from TRGV8 and TRGJP1. The sequenced sample was a duodenal biopsy. The CDR3 region reads CATWGPITTGWFKIF. DNA sequence: TGTGCCACCTGGGGACCAATTACCACTGGTTGGTTCAAGATATTT.